The 7 T cell receptor beta chains presented below share a single source sample, sequenced in a study of shared clonotypes between healthy human individuals. Here immunoSEQ multiplex PCR was the method, and the copy in TCRdb shows in-frame clones only, minus some. Of 450,000 to 600,000 clones detected, roughly 85% appear once; the ten largest clones hold 9.5% to 15%. The sequenced material came from PBMCs. The receptor source for this set is a woman aged 40 to 50 in good health. Some clones in this sample may be carry-over from other donors' samples.

The chain recombines TRBV9 with TRBJ2-1; 10 bases agree with TRBD2. After removal of 2 bases from V and 9 bases from J, the junction contained 11 bases not matched to a gene. Germline values: CDR1 SGDLS, CDR2 YYNGEE. The CDR3 sequence is 16 residues long. In nucleotides, the CDR3 is TGTGCCAGCAGCGTTCGGCCAGCGGGAGGGCCTGGTGAGCAGTTCTTC. It yields the protein CASSVRPAGGPGEQFF.

This clone showed up just a few times. The chain carries TRBV7-2 and TRBJ1-2; D gene ambiguous. The CDR3 length is 14 residues. Germline V gene sequence: CDR1 SGHTA, CDR2 FQGNSA. Deletions cut 5 bases from V and 2 bases from J, with 12 bases between. This CDR3 reads CASSPPLVNYGYTF. The CDR3 DNA reads TGTGCCAGCAGCCCGCCTTTAGTGAACTATGGCTACACCTTC.

V is TRBV4-3 and J is TRBJ1-5; no firm D call. The CDR3 consists of 13 residues. V was shortened by 2 bases and J by 4 bases, with 6 bases between the two germline ends. Germline V gene sequence: CDR1 LGHNA, CDR2 YSLEER. DNA for the CDR3: TGCGCCAGCAGCCAAAACGAAAATCAGCCCCAGCATTTT. Its translation: CASSQNENQPQHF.

The gene calls are TRBV6-6 and TRBJ2-1; the D gene is possibly TRBD2 (6 bases). The CDR3 totals 16 residues. V shed 0 bases and J shed 0 bases, with 9 bases lying between them. Germline assignment: CDR1 MNHNY and CDR2 SVGAGI (reference sequence). The CDR3 DNA reads as TGTGCCAGCAGTTACTCGGCGGGGCACTCCTACAATGAGCAGTTCTTC. It specifies CASSYSAGHSYNEQFF.

The chain has TRBV5-1 and TRBJ2-5; 13 nucleotides align to TRBD2. J lost 6 bases, V lost 4 bases, and 21 bases had no gene match. CDR1 and CDR2 from the germline V gene are SGHRS and YFSETQ. The CDR3 contains 20 residues. The CDR3 loop reads CASSPSPPGLAGMNGQTQYF. CDR3 DNA: TGCGCCAGCAGCCCTTCCCCTCCGGGACTAGCGGGAATGAACGGACAGACCCAGTACTTC.

Points on this clone: A clone one base away is much larger, so this may be a read error. V usage is TRBV30 and J usage is TRBJ1-5; 7 bases are a match to TRBD1. This CDR3 has 17 residues. Germline assignment: CDR1 GTSNPN and CDR2 SVGIG (reference sequence). Losses at the gene ends were 1 base for V and 6 bases for J; bases not matched to a gene: 15. The CDR3 reads CAWSALGGQWASQPQHF. CDR3 DNA sequence: TGTGCCTGGAGTGCCCTCGGGGGACAGTGGGCGAGTCAGCCCCAGCATTTT.

This clone was observed many times. The genes are TRBV18 and TRBJ1-1; no clear D gene. CDR1 KGHSH and CDR2 LQKENI come from the germline V gene. This CDR3 is built from 14 residues. V was clipped by 0 bases and J by 3 bases, with 8 bases between them. The CDR3 nucleotides are TGTGCCAGCTCACCACCGAACAGCTACACTGAAGCTTTCTTT. Translation gives CASSPPNSYTEAFF.